This entry is about one TCR beta chain. No antigen is known for it. V gave up 3 bases and J gave up 0 bases; unmatched junction bases: 2. The CDR3 is made up of 14 amino acids. Per germline, CDR1 SGHRS and CDR2 YFSETQ. The PCR had 60 Vbeta and 13 Jbeta primers. Generated by immunoSEQ multiplex PCR, the TCRdb table keeps only in-frame clones and is missing some. The sample includes roughly 190,000 clones, 79% of them seen just once. The data were obtained in a study of cytomegalovirus exposure and HLA in healthy donors. Whole-study context: Some 90 million unique TCRs from HLA-typed donors were held in an early data release.

Findings and limits, study-wide: HLA restriction was apparent for most CMV-associated TCR beta chains in a later analysis. Several of the most significant clusters were apparently associated with common viral pathogens in a later analysis.

The chain uses TRBV5-1 and TRBJ2-7; TRBD2 matches 8 bases. The clonotype originates from a girl under 18 in good health and CMV-seropositive. The specimen was PBMCs. The CDR3 protein is CASSSGGGSYEQYF. In nucleotides, the CDR3 is TGCGCCAGCAGCTCGGGAGGGGGCTCCTACGAGCAGTACTTC. Drawing the rest from reference TRBV5-1 and TRBJ2-7, the complete variable domain is KAGVTQTPRYLIKTRGQQVTLSCSPISGHRSVSWYQQTPGQGLQFLFEYFSETQRNKGNFPGRFSGRQFSNSRSEMNVSTLELGDSALYLCASSSGGGSYEQYFGPGTRLTVT.